Below are 21 T cell receptor beta chains sequenced from a single sample in a study of OX40 agonist ivuxolimab in advanced cancers. Sequenced by immunoSEQ multiplex PCR; TCRdb stores in-frame clones only, minus some. The repertoire includes around 50,000 clones, 75% to 80% of them detected once, and roughly 7.9% sits in the top ten. The starting material was CD4+ or CD8+ T cells sorted from blood, obtained in a trial of the OX40 agonist ivuxolimab. All receptors come from an adult with an advanced solid tumor such as melanoma, head and neck, liver or kidney cancer.

The DNA for the CDR3 is TGTGCCTCTTCCACTAGCTCCTATAATTCACCCCTCCACTTT. As protein: CASSTSSYNSPLHF. The J gene is TRBJ1-6, the V gene TRBV30; the D is unclear. The ends were cut back, 7 bases at V and 0 bases at J, with 10 bases in the middle. CDR1 and CDR2 (germline): GTSNPN, SVGIG (reference sequence). The CDR3 loop spans 14 amino acids.

The gene calls are TRBV15 and TRBJ1-4; D is unclear. The germline V and J ends were trimmed by 5 bases and 0 bases, with 16 bases remaining between them. CDR3 length equals 17 residues. The germline V gene has CDR1 LNHNV and CDR2 YYDKDF (reference sequence). The CDR3 protein is CATSSSVLRATNEKLFF. The CDR3 DNA reads as TGTGCCACCAGCTCCTCGGTACTCCGGGCAACTAATGAAAAACTGTTTTTT.

V and J are TRBV7-2 and TRBJ2-1; either TRBD1 or TRBD2 may supply D (5 bases each). The V and J ends lost 5 bases and 9 bases respectively, with 20 bases between them. The CDR3 is made up of 15 amino acids. Germline V lookup: CDR1 SGHTA, CDR2 FQGNSA. CDR3 residues: CASSATSGAGSEQFF. DNA for the CDR3: TGTGCCAGCAGCGCTACTTCCGGAGCAGGGAGTGAGCAGTTCTTC.

The rearrangement uses TRBV7-2 and TRBJ2-3; a possible D gene is TRBD2 (6 bases). Germline loops: CDR1 SGHTA, CDR2 FQGNSA. CDR3 length: 18 residues. Trimming stripped 1 base from V and 2 bases from J, with 19 bases between. The CDR3 loop reads CASSLVSTGGTVTDTQYF. DNA of the CDR3: TGTGCCAGCAGCTTAGTTAGTACTGGCGGGACTGTCACAGATACGCAGTATTTT.

The V and J genes are TRBV6-5 and TRBJ1-1; no clear D gene. This CDR3 comprises 15 residues. Germline V gene sequence: CDR1 MNHEY, CDR2 SVGAGI. The V end was cut by 2 bases, the J end by 1 base, with 11 bases between. The CDR3 here is CASSYRPFTNTEAFF. CDR3 nucleotides: TGTGCCAGCAGTTACCGACCATTCACGAACACTGAAGCTTTCTTT.

This chain links TRBV6-6 with TRBJ2-2; 8 bases map to TRBD2. Trimming removed 2 bases from V and 1 base from J; junction bases left unmatched: 3. The CDR3 runs 16 residues. Germline CDR1 MNHNY, CDR2 SVGAGI (reference sequence). In DNA, the CDR3 is TGTGCCAGCAGTTACAGCGCGGGAGGGAACACCGGGGAGCTGTTTTTT. It translates to CASSYSAGGNTGELFF.

This clone was found a few times. This chain uses TRBV7-2 with TRBJ2-5; D call uncertain. The V gene lost 3 bases and the J gene lost 1 base, with 6 bases spanning the gap. Germline values: CDR1 SGHTA, CDR2 FQGNSA. The CDR3 spans 13 residues. The CDR3: CASSFISQETQYF. DNA for the CDR3: TGTGCCAGCAGCTTTATTAGCCAAGAGACCCAGTACTTC. The complete variable domain, with remaining parts taken from reference TRBV7-2 and TRBJ2-5, reads GAGVSQSPSNKVTEKGKDVELRCDPISGHTALYWYRQSLGQGLEFLIYFQGNSAPDKSGLPSDRFSAERTGGSVSTLTIQRTQQEDSAVYLCASSFISQETQYFGPGTRLLVL.

By its share, this clone is medium-sized. The chain joins TRBV7-6 to TRBJ2-1; 10 bases fit TRBD2. The CDR3 covers 17 residues. Looked up from germline, CDR1 is SGHVS and CDR2 is FNYEAQ. J gave up 5 bases and V 4 bases, and 11 bases lay outside the gene matches. CDR3 nucleotide sequence: TGTGCCAGCAGCTCCGACACGCTAGCGGGAGTGGACAATGAGCAGTTCTTC. It yields the protein CASSSDTLAGVDNEQFF.

This rearrangement joins TRBV19 to TRBJ2-3; D might be TRBD1 (5 bases). In germline, CDR1 is LNHDA, CDR2 SQIVND (reference sequence). V lost 4 bases and J lost 6, with 14 bases in between. This CDR3 spans 14 amino acids. As DNA, the CDR3 is TGTGCCAGTAGTACAATCGACAGTAAGGATACGCAGTATTTT. Its translation is CASSTIDSKDTQYF.

The chain is built from TRBV18 and TRBJ2-2; D ambiguous. Germline CDR1 reads KGHSH; CDR2 reads LQKENI. The CDR3 covers 15 residues. V dropped 3 bases and J dropped 2 bases, with 10 bases sitting between them. The CDR3 sequence is CASSPIGPNTGELFF. The CDR3 DNA follows: TGTGCCAGCTCACCCATTGGACCCAACACCGGGGAGCTGTTTTTT.

This chain connects TRBV5-1 to TRBJ2-7; maybe TRBD2 (5 bases). The V end lost 0 bases, the J end lost 1 base, and 11 bases lay between the germline ends. Per the germline V gene, CDR1 is SGHRS and CDR2 is YFSETQ. CDR3 length equals 15 residues. The CDR3 is CASSLGVRVSYEQYF. The CDR3 DNA follows: TGCGCCAGCAGCTTGGGGGTGCGGGTATCCTACGAGCAGTACTTC.

The CDR3 is CASKVGGLIGNTIYF. The CDR3 bases are TGTGCCAGTAAGGTCGGGGGATTGATTGGAAACACCATATATTTT. The V gene is TRBV6-6, the J gene TRBJ1-3, with D perhaps matching TRBD1 (5 bases). This CDR3 contains 15 residues. Germline CDR1 and CDR2: MNHNY and SVGAGI (reference sequence). Trimming removed 9 bases from V and 3 bases from J, with 18 bases in between.

The J gene is TRBJ1-5, the V gene TRBV10-3; 7 bases are shared with TRBD1. The CDR3 runs 17 residues. The V and J ends lost 6 bases and 0 bases, in that order; junction bases with no gene match: 11. CDR1 and CDR2 from the germline V gene are ENHRY and SYGVKD. The CDR3: CAISAGQLSNSNQPQHF. Here the CDR3 DNA reads TGTGCCATCAGCGCGGGACAGCTCTCGAATAGCAATCAGCCCCAGCATTTT.

J is TRBJ1-5 and V is TRBV2; TRBD1 matches 9 bases. The V gene's germline CDR1 is SNHLY and CDR2 FYNNEI. This CDR3 has 18 amino acids. V trimming: 0 bases; J trimming: 4 bases; junction bases outside the gene matches: 10. In DNA form, the CDR3 reads TGTGCCAGCAGTGAAGCGGACCCCCGGGACAGGGATAATCAGCCCCAGCATTTT. Translated: CASSEADPRDRDNQPQHF.

This chain connects TRBV5-4 to TRBJ1-2; 11 nucleotides line up with TRBD1. The length of the CDR3 is 13 residues. The J segment lost 7 bases and the V segment lost 5 bases, leaving 4 bases of the junction unmatched. The V gene's germline CDR1 is SGHNT and CDR2 YYREEE (reference sequence). CDR3 DNA sequence: TGTGCCAGCAGACAGGGGACAGGGGGTGGCTACACCTTC. Encoded protein: CASRQGTGGGYTF.

In its sample, this clone was seen a few times. V is TRBV5-1 and J is TRBJ1-6; D is ambiguous. V was trimmed by 4 bases and J by 8 bases, leaving 13 bases between them. CDR1 is SGHRS, CDR2 YFSETQ, per germline. The length of the CDR3 is 14 residues. The CDR3 DNA follows: TGCGCCAGCAGCCTAGCCCTGGTCTATTCACCCCTCCACTTT. This encodes CASSLALVYSPLHF.

The J gene is TRBJ1-1, the V gene TRBV2, with a possible D match to TRBD1 (5 bases). This CDR3 region has 15 residues. Trimming took off 4 bases at V and 4 bases at J, with 16 bases between the two ends. The germline CDR1 and CDR2 sequences are SNHLY and FYNNEI. The CDR3 loop is CASSVSGGVGTEAFF. DNA of the CDR3: TGTGCCAGCAGTGTTTCGGGAGGGGTCGGCACTGAAGCTTTCTTT.

The chain uses TRBV29-1 and TRBJ2-1, with TRBD2 as a possible D gene (6 bases). The V end was cut by 1 base, the J end by 9 bases, with 19 bases between. Germline V gene data show CDR1 as SQVTM and CDR2 as ANQGSEA. The CDR3 has 15 amino acids. The CDR3 protein is CSVEGGDSPGPEQFF. In DNA, the CDR3 is TGCAGCGTTGAAGGGGGGGACTCCCCGGGACCTGAGCAGTTCTTC.

This chain uses TRBV2 with TRBJ2-5; D gene uncertain. Germline-derived CDR1 and CDR2 are SNHLY and FYNNEI. The CDR3 is 13 residues long. The germline V and J ends were trimmed by 5 bases and 1 base, with 8 bases remaining between them. As DNA, the CDR3 is TGTGCCAGCAGTCAAGAGGTCCAAGAGACCCAGTACTTC. Protein product: CASSQEVQETQYF.

The chain joins TRBV9 to TRBJ2-5; D is possibly TRBD2 (6 bases). The CDR3 spans 14 residues. Germline V gives CDR1 SGDLS, CDR2 YYNGEE. The V and J ends lost 0 bases and 2 bases respectively, with 8 bases between them. The CDR3 loop reads CASSVGGLQETQYF. DNA for the CDR3: TGTGCCAGCAGCGTAGGTGGACTACAAGAGACCCAGTACTTC.

The CDR3, as DNA: TGTGCCAGCAGCCTGCTACGGGACTTCTCCTACAATGAGCAGTTCTTC. Its protein product is CASSLLRDFSYNEQFF. The chain couples TRBV7-2 to TRBJ2-1; perhaps TRBD2 as D (6 bases). V was trimmed by 5 bases and J by 0 bases, leaving 14 bases between them. The length of the CDR3 is 16 residues. The germline V gene has CDR1 SGHTA and CDR2 FQGNSA.